The 21 T cell receptor beta chains given below trace back to one sample, sequenced in a study of control samples from healthy donors and cancer patients. The method was immunoSEQ multiplex PCR; TCRdb's version includes in-frame clones alone and lacks a portion of them. The repertoire consists of more than 75,000 clones, with about 87% occurring once and the leading ten covering 1.9%. The sample was PBMCs. The receptors shown here come from a woman aged 55-69 years with head and neck cancer.

The chain has TRBV19 and TRBJ2-1; TRBD2 is a possible D gene (6 bases). This CDR3 region has 15 residues. Germline assignment: CDR1 LNHDA and CDR2 SQIVND (reference sequence). Deletions cut 3 bases from V and 1 base from J, with 10 bases between. The CDR3 loop is CASSINAGSYNEQFF. The CDR3 DNA reads TGTGCCAGTAGTATCAATGCGGGATCCTACAATGAGCAGTTCTTC.

The gene calls are TRBV29-1 and TRBJ2-7; 12 positions agree with TRBD1. The CDR3 has 15 residues. The germline V gene has CDR1 SQVTM and CDR2 ANQGSEA. Trimming removed 4 bases from V and 6 bases from J; junction bases left unmatched: 10. CDR3: CSVVSPGQGASEQYF. The CDR3 DNA reads TGCAGCGTTGTGTCACCGGGACAGGGGGCGTCCGAGCAGTACTTC.

The chain carries TRBV13 and TRBJ1-3; D is unclear. Trimming removed 5 bases at V and 1 base at J, with 15 bases between. This CDR3 is built from 16 residues. Germline lookup yields CDR1 PRHDT and CDR2 FYEKMQ (reference sequence). CDR3 protein: CASSVLPGDSGNTIYF. For the CDR3, the DNA is TGTGCCAGCAGCGTCCTCCCGGGAGATTCTGGAAACACCATATATTTT.

The chain has TRBV3-1 (or the pseudogene TRBV3-2) and TRBJ1-6; tentatively, D is TRBD1 (5 bases). The ends were cut back, 1 base at V and 8 bases at J, with 12 bases in the middle. Looked up from germline, CDR1 is LGHDT and CDR2 is YNNKEL (reference sequence). The CDR3 totals 15 residues. The CDR3 sequence: CASSQASRGHSPLHF. Written as DNA, the CDR3 is TGTGCCAGCAGCCAAGCCAGTAGGGGACATTCACCCCTCCACTTT.

This clone was detected once. Other DNA sequences from this sample encode an identical CDR3 as well. CDR3 loop: CASKEANYGYTF. The CDR3, as DNA: TGTGCCAGCAAAGAAGCCAACTATGGCTACACCTTC. This chain uses TRBV2 with TRBJ1-2; D gene ambiguous. Germline V gene sequence: CDR1 SNHLY, CDR2 FYNNEI. CDR3 length equals 12 residues. Trimming pared 7 bases from V and 2 bases from J, leaving 8 bases between.

The chain uses TRBV5-1 and TRBJ2-1; 7 bases agree with TRBD1. The CDR3 contains 16 residues. J gave up 8 bases and V 0 bases, and 11 bases lay outside the gene matches. CDR1 is SGHRS, CDR2 YFSETQ, per germline. As DNA, the CDR3 is TGCGCCAGCAGCTTGGGTGACAGGGTACTAGAAGATGAGCAGTTCTTC. Translating gives CASSLGDRVLEDEQFF.

CDR3 in amino acids: CASSEANRGRPGNTIYF. The CDR3 DNA reads as TGTGCCAGCAGTGAAGCTAACAGGGGGCGGCCTGGAAACACCATATATTTT. V is TRBV6-1 and J is TRBJ1-3, with TRBD1 identical over 9 bases. Germline-derived CDR1 and CDR2 are MNHNS and SASEGT. V was clipped by 0 bases and J by 2 bases; unmatched bases: 5. This CDR3 spans 17 amino acids.

V usage is TRBV30 and J usage is TRBJ2-1; D remains unclear. The germline V and J ends were trimmed by 4 bases and 8 bases, with 9 bases remaining between them. CDR1 is GTSNPN and CDR2 is SVGIG in the germline V gene (reference sequence). The CDR3 sequence is 11 residues long. CDR3 protein: CAWMLEHEQFF. The CDR3 region has the DNA TGTGCCTGGATGTTGGAGCATGAGCAGTTCTTC.

This chain links TRBV19 with TRBJ2-1, with D uncertain. CDR3 size: 16 residues. Germline V gene sequence: CDR1 LNHDA, CDR2 SQIVND (reference sequence). The V and J ends lost 4 bases and 4 bases respectively, with 17 bases between them. The CDR3 coding sequence is TGTGCCAGTAGTACCTTAAAGGCATCTTATTACAATGAGCAGTTCTTC. Translating gives CASSTLKASYYNEQFF. Full variable domain (rest looked up from reference TRBV19 and TRBJ2-1): DGGITQSPKYLFRKEGQNVTLSCEQNLNHDAMYWYRQDPGQGLRLIYYSQIVNDFQKGDIAEGYSVSREKKESFPLTVTSAQKNPTAFYLCASSTLKASYYNEQFFGPGTRLTVL.

This clone has just one count. The V call is TRBV6-5, the J call TRBJ1-1; 7 positions agree with TRBD1. J was trimmed by 5 bases and V by 7 bases; bases with no gene match: 10. In germline, CDR1 is MNHEY, CDR2 SVGAGI. The CDR3 sequence is 14 residues long. In DNA form, the CDR3 reads TGTGCCAGCACCAACCGACAGGGCGAGACTGAAGCTTTCTTT. Its protein is CASTNRQGETEAFF.

The V and J genes are TRBV24-1 and TRBJ2-3; D unclear. This CDR3 is built from 16 residues. V lost 4 bases and J lost 0, with 13 bases in between. The V gene's germline CDR1 is KGHDR and CDR2 SFDVKD. CDR3 sequence (DNA): TGTGCCACCAGTGAGTCAGGAGTCATGAGCACAGATACGCAGTATTTT. It encodes CATSESGVMSTDTQYF.

The J gene is TRBJ2-1, the V gene TRBV19; 9 positions agree with TRBD1. The CDR3 is 15 amino acids. The germline gives CDR1 LNHDA, CDR2 SQIVND (reference sequence). V was clipped by 5 bases and J by 9 bases; unmatched bases: 11. CDR3 loop: CASSPQTGGRLEQFF. CDR3 DNA sequence: TGTGCCAGTAGTCCTCAGACAGGGGGAAGGCTTGAGCAGTTCTTC. Variable domain in full (rest from reference TRBV19 and TRBJ2-1): DGGITQSPKYLFRKEGQNVTLSCEQNLNHDAMYWYRQDPGQGLRLIYYSQIVNDFQKGDIAEGYSVSREKKESFPLTVTSAQKNPTAFYLCASSPQTGGRLEQFFGPGTRLTVL.

The chain couples TRBV6-5 to TRBJ2-7, with D uncertain. V was pared by 0 bases and J by 0 bases, with 9 bases between. Per the germline V gene, CDR1 is MNHEY and CDR2 is SVGAGI. This CDR3 region has 15 residues. CDR3 sequence reads: CASSYSTASSYEQYF. The CDR3, as DNA: TGTGCCAGCAGTTACTCGACTGCCTCCTCCTACGAGCAGTACTTC.

The rearrangement links TRBV30 to TRBJ2-1, with a tentative D call TRBD2 (6 bases). V lost 4 bases and J lost 0, with 13 bases in between. The CDR3 contains 15 residues. Germline CDR1 is GTSNPN and CDR2 is SVGIG (reference sequence). This CDR3 is CAWNPAGPSYNEQFF. CDR3 bases: TGTGCCTGGAACCCCGCGGGGCCCTCCTACAATGAGCAGTTCTTC.

This clone was seen a single time. The CDR3, as DNA: TGTGCCAGCAGCCCAAACCGACAGGGTCCCATCTCCTACGAGCAGTACTTC. Translating it yields CASSPNRQGPISYEQYF. The genes are TRBV11-2 and TRBJ2-7; TRBD1 aligns across 7 bases. CDR3 length: 17 amino acids. CDR1 is SGHAT and CDR2 is FQNNGV in the germline V gene. The ends lost 5 bases at V and 0 bases at J; junction bases unmatched: 13.

The chain has TRBV18 and TRBJ1-1; D may be TRBD1 (5 bases). This CDR3 has 16 amino acids. V lost 3 bases to trimming and J lost 0 bases, with 14 bases between them. Per germline, CDR1 KGHSH and CDR2 LQKENI. CDR3 residues: CASSPELGRLNTEAFF. In nucleotides, the CDR3 is TGTGCCAGCTCACCCGAGCTGGGACGGTTGAACACTGAAGCTTTCTTT.

V usage is TRBV5-5 and J usage is TRBJ1-1; D perhaps matches TRBD1 (6 bases). The CDR3 has 14 residues. CDR1 SGHKS and CDR2 YYEKEE come from the germline V gene (reference sequence). V lost 2 bases, J lost 4 bases, and 12 bases lay in between. CDR3 in DNA: TGTGCCAGCAGCTTAACAGGGTCGCGCACTGAAGCTTTCTTT. This encodes CASSLTGSRTEAFF.

CDR3 amino acids: CASSPQAANTEAFF. DNA of the CDR3: TGTGCCAGCTCACCACAGGCCGCGAACACTGAAGCTTTCTTT. The rearrangement uses TRBV18 and TRBJ1-1; D is ambiguous. CDR1 and CDR2 (germline): KGHSH, LQKENI. The CDR3 is made up of 14 amino acids. Trimming stripped 1 base from V and 1 base from J, with 7 bases between.

The genes are TRBV6-5 and TRBJ2-4; unclear D gene. Per the germline V gene, CDR1 is MNHEY and CDR2 is SVGAGI. The V end was cut by 2 bases, the J end by 0 bases, with 5 bases between. The length of the CDR3 is 14 residues. The CDR3 nucleotides read TGTGCCAGCAGTTACAGGACAGCCAAAAACATTCAGTACTTC. Its translation is CASSYRTAKNIQYF.

The V call is TRBV13, the J call TRBJ2-2, with no clear D. The length of the CDR3 is 11 residues. V lost 5 bases and J lost 7, with 5 bases in between. Germline V CDR1 and CDR2: PRHDT, FYEKMQ (reference sequence). In DNA form, the CDR3 reads TGTGCCAGCAGCACCGGCGGGGAGCTGTTTTTT. Translation gives CASSTGGELFF.

The chain joins TRBV29-1 to TRBJ2-3; a weak D match, TRBD2 (5 bases). The CDR3 spans 12 residues. The V gene lost 6 bases and the J gene lost 0 bases, with 7 bases spanning the gap. The germline V gene encodes CDR1 SQVTM and CDR2 ANQGSEA. The CDR3 is CSVWTSTDTQYF. In DNA, the CDR3 is TGCAGCGTATGGACTAGCACAGATACGCAGTATTTT.